These T cell receptor beta chains were read from a single sample in a study of blood T cell repertoires in COVID-19. Using immunoSEQ multiplex PCR, the repertoire was profiled, and TCRdb retains in-frame clones only, with some absent. The data show 120,000 or so clones, 70% to 80% seen once. The specimen sequenced was peripheral blood. The origin of the receptors is a man between 65 and 79 years old with acute or convalescent COVID-19. The CDR3 runs from the conserved cysteine through the conserved F or W. The D gene is left open where the match is weak. Size values are once, few and many counts, or a class for expanded clones, and some rows have none.

j_call: TRBJ1-1; clone_size: -; v_call: TRBV5-1; d_call: TRBD1; cdr3_aa: CASSLRRQGANGGAFF; cdr3_nt: TGCGCCAGCAGCCTTCGCCGACAGGGGGCGAACGGTGGGGCTTTCTTT
j_call: TRBJ1-1; clone_size: large; v_call: TRBV28; d_call: TRBD1; cdr3_aa: CASSWTQGVKVEAFF; cdr3_nt: TGTGCCAGCAGTTGGACTCAGGGGGTAAAGGTTGAAGCTTTCTTT
j_call: TRBJ1-1; clone_size: once; v_call: TRBV7-9; d_call: TRBD1; cdr3_aa: CASSFTGVDTEAFF; cdr3_nt: TGTGCCAGCAGCTTCACAGGGGTTGACACTGAAGCTTTCTTT
j_call: TRBJ1-5; clone_size: -; v_call: TRBV2; d_call: -; cdr3_aa: CASSVRSRWFQPQHF; cdr3_nt: TGTGCCAGCAGTGTTCGGTCCAGGTGGTTCCAGCCCCAGCATTTT
j_call: TRBJ2-3; clone_size: -; v_call: TRBV5-6; d_call: -; cdr3_aa: CASSLVRMGHTDTQYF; cdr3_nt: TGTGCCAGCAGCTTGGTGAGGATGGGGCACACAGATACGCAGTATTTT
j_call: TRBJ1-1; clone_size: -; v_call: TRBV4-2; d_call: -; cdr3_aa: CASSRQQGREHTEAFF; cdr3_nt: TGTGCCAGCAGCCGGCAACAGGGTAGAGAGCACACTGAAGCTTTCTTT
j_call: TRBJ1-5; clone_size: -; v_call: TRBV5-1; d_call: TRBD1; cdr3_aa: CASPGQGPMGSNQPQHF; cdr3_nt: TGCGCCAGTCCGGGACAGGGGCCCATGGGGAGCAATCAGCCCCAGCATTTT
j_call: TRBJ1-5; clone_size: -; v_call: TRBV15; d_call: -; cdr3_aa: CATSRIQGAGQPQHF; cdr3_nt: TGTGCCACCAGCAGGATACAGGGAGCTGGACAGCCCCAGCATTTT
j_call: TRBJ2-3; clone_size: once; v_call: TRBV5-8; d_call: TRBD2; cdr3_aa: CASSLTSGGHTQYF; cdr3_nt: TGTGCCAGCAGCCTGACTAGCGGGGGGCATACGCAGTATTTT
j_call: TRBJ2-3; clone_size: once; v_call: TRBV10-3; d_call: TRBD1; cdr3_aa: CAISESPRQGNTDTQYF; cdr3_nt: TGTGCCATCAGTGAGTCTCCGCGACAGGGTAACACAGATACGCAGTATTTT
j_call: TRBJ1-2; clone_size: -; v_call: TRBV21-1; d_call: -; cdr3_aa: CASSKGGPDGGYTF; cdr3_nt: TGTGCCAGCAGCAAAGGGGGCCCGGATGGTGGCTACACCTTC
j_call: TRBJ2-7; clone_size: -; v_call: TRBV7-3; d_call: -; cdr3_aa: CASSADRSYEQYF; cdr3_nt: TGTGCCAGCAGCGCGGACAGATCCTACGAGCAGTACTTC
j_call: TRBJ2-5; clone_size: -; v_call: TRBV3-1/TRBV3-2; d_call: TRBD2; cdr3_aa: CASSQDVGGRGETQYF; cdr3_nt: TGTGCCAGCAGCCAAGATGTAGGAGGGAGGGGAGAGACCCAGTACTTC
j_call: TRBJ2-1; clone_size: -; v_call: TRBV29-1; d_call: TRBD1; cdr3_aa: CSVELRDRGFNEQFF; cdr3_nt: TGCAGCGTTGAACTCCGGGACAGGGGGTTCAATGAGCAGTTCTTC
j_call: TRBJ1-5; clone_size: few; v_call: TRBV6-1; d_call: TRBD1; cdr3_aa: CASNEDRAGNQPQHF; cdr3_nt: TGTGCCAGCAATGAAGACAGGGCCGGCAATCAGCCCCAGCATTTT
j_call: TRBJ2-7; clone_size: -; v_call: TRBV7-2; d_call: -; cdr3_aa: CASSPQGSSYEQYF; cdr3_nt: TGTGCCAGCAGCCCCCAAGGGAGCTCCTACGAGCAGTACTTC
j_call: TRBJ2-2; clone_size: few; v_call: TRBV14; d_call: TRBD2; cdr3_aa: CASSRVAGANTGELFF; cdr3_nt: TGTGCCAGCAGCCGTGTAGCGGGGGCAAACACCGGGGAGCTGTTTTTT
j_call: TRBJ2-7; clone_size: -; v_call: TRBV18; d_call: -; cdr3_aa: CASSPPGGGTGNEQYF; cdr3_nt: TGTGCCAGCTCACCACCCGGAGGCGGGACCGGCAACGAGCAGTACTTC
j_call: TRBJ1-3; clone_size: -; v_call: TRBV9; d_call: -; cdr3_aa: CASTLGVDGNTIYF; cdr3_nt: TGTGCCAGCACCCTAGGGGTTGACGGAAACACCATATATTTT
j_call: TRBJ1-5; clone_size: -; v_call: TRBV27; d_call: -; cdr3_aa: CASSFYSNQPQHF; cdr3_nt: TGTGCCAGCAGTTTTTATAGCAATCAGCCCCAGCATTTT
j_call: TRBJ2-7; clone_size: many; v_call: TRBV7-9; d_call: TRBD1; cdr3_aa: CASSHHRTGLTILYEQYF; cdr3_nt: TGTGCCAGCAGCCACCACCGGACAGGGTTGACTATCCTCTACGAGCAGTACTTC
j_call: TRBJ1-6; clone_size: -; v_call: TRBV28; d_call: -; cdr3_aa: CASSPPDSNSPLHF; cdr3_nt: TGTGCCAGCAGTCCCCCGGACTCAAATTCACCCCTCCACTTT
j_call: TRBJ1-2; clone_size: -; v_call: TRBV3-1/TRBV3-2; d_call: TRBD1; cdr3_aa: CASSQDFTGQGGGYTF; cdr3_nt: TGTGCCAGCAGCCAAGATTTTACAGGACAGGGTGGGGGCTACACCTTC
j_call: TRBJ1-5; clone_size: few; v_call: TRBV6-6; d_call: -; cdr3_aa: CASSYLQAQHF; cdr3_nt: TGTGCCAGCAGTTACTTGCAGGCCCAGCATTTT
j_call: TRBJ2-1; clone_size: -; v_call: TRBV10-3; d_call: TRBD2; cdr3_aa: CAISEIVAGANEQFF; cdr3_nt: TGTGCCATCAGTGAAATAGTAGCGGGAGCCAATGAGCAGTTCTTC